The 2 T cell receptor beta chains given below trace back to one sample, sequenced in a study of blood T cell repertoires in COVID-19. The repertoire was sequenced with immunoSEQ multiplex PCR; TCRdb's copy has only in-frame clones and lacks some. The sample consists of 300,000 to 400,000 clones, about 90% of them appearing once. Sequencing input: peripheral blood. The origin of the receptors is a woman aged 18 to 35 who had recovered from COVID-19.

The chain carries TRBV24-1 and TRBJ2-2; 8 nucleotides agree with TRBD1. The CDR3 totals 15 residues. Trimming at V came to 3 bases and at J to 6 bases, leaving 5 bases not matched to a gene. CDR1 and CDR2 from the germline V gene are KGHDR and SFDVKD. The CDR3 nucleotides are TGTGCCACCAGTGATGCCAGGGGGCTCGCCGGGGAGCTGTTTTTT. Protein product: CATSDARGLAGELFF.

The J gene is TRBJ2-2, the V gene TRBV6-6; the D gene is possibly TRBD1 (6 bases). Looked up from germline, CDR1 is MNHNY and CDR2 is SVGAGI (reference sequence). The CDR3 has 13 amino acids. With 6 bases removed from V and 7 bases from J, the gap between germline ends came to 12 bases. The CDR3 reads CASRETGNGELFF. In DNA form, the CDR3 reads TGTGCCAGCAGGGAGACAGGAAACGGGGAGCTGTTTTTT.